These 11 T cell receptor beta chains originate from one sample sequenced in a study of cytomegalovirus exposure and HLA in healthy donors. The PCR was carried out with 60 Vbeta primers and 13 Jbeta primers. TCRdb keeps only in-frame clones here, not all; method: immunoSEQ multiplex PCR. This table lists approximately 110,000 clones. Sequencing was carried out using PBMCs. Receptor source: a man aged 18 to 29 in good health and CMV-seronegative.

This chain uses TRBV11-2 with TRBJ2-1; 8 nucleotides agree with TRBD2. The CDR3 contains 16 residues. Germline V CDR1 and CDR2: SGHAT, FQNNGV. Unmatched junction bases numbered 6, after V lost 5 bases and J lost 0 bases. CDR3 amino acids: CASSRTSPSSYNEQFF. The DNA for the CDR3 is TGTGCCAGCAGCCGGACTAGCCCGAGCTCCTACAATGAGCAGTTCTTC.

The chain couples TRBV28 to TRBJ2-2; no firm D call. The V and J ends lost 5 bases and 3 bases respectively, with 7 bases between them. CDR1 and CDR2 (germline): MDHEN, SYDVKM. This CDR3 comprises 13 residues. In nucleotides, the CDR3 is TGTGCCAGCAGTCTAACCCACACCGGGGAGCTGTTTTTT. The encoded protein is CASSLTHTGELFF.

The V call is TRBV18, the J call TRBJ2-1, with 7 bases identical to TRBD2. V trimming: 0 bases; J trimming: 3 bases; junction bases outside the gene matches: 5. Germline V CDR1 and CDR2: KGHSH, LQKENI. The CDR3 loop spans 16 amino acids. The CDR3 DNA reads TGTGCCAGCTCACCACCGGGGGGGACGGTCTACAATGAGCAGTTCTTC. Translation gives CASSPPGGTVYNEQFF.

The rearrangement links TRBV5-4 to TRBJ2-7; TRBD2 matches at 7 bases. After removal of 6 bases from V and 2 bases from J, the junction contained 11 bases not matched to a gene. The CDR3 sequence is 15 residues long. The germline V gene has CDR1 SGHNT and CDR2 YYREEE (reference sequence). The CDR3 coding sequence is TGTGCCAGCACCCACGGGCGGGAGTCCCCCTACGAGCAGTACTTC. Its translation: CASTHGRESPYEQYF.

This chain links TRBV5-1 with TRBJ2-1, with D unclear. The germline V gene has CDR1 SGHRS and CDR2 YFSETQ. The CDR3 sequence is 11 residues long. V lost 5 bases and J 6 bases, leaving 6 bases between the germline ends. The CDR3 sequence is CASRSVNEQFF. The DNA for the CDR3 is TGCGCCAGCAGGTCCGTCAATGAGCAGTTCTTC.

CDR3 amino acids: CASSVLSSYEQYF. CDR3 DNA: TGTGCCAGCAGCGTCCTCAGCTCCTACGAGCAGTACTTC. This chain connects TRBV7-9 to TRBJ2-7, with D unresolved. Looked up from germline, CDR1 is SEHNR and CDR2 is FQNEAQ (reference sequence). The CDR3 runs to 13 residues. Trimming pared 5 bases from V and 0 bases from J, leaving 8 bases between.

This clone counts as medium-sized (0.01 to 0.1%) by frequency. V gene TRBV4-2 combines with J gene TRBJ2-6; unclear D gene. The CDR3 totals 15 residues. Looked up from germline, CDR1 is LGHNA and CDR2 is YNFKEQ. Trimming took off 0 bases at V and 0 bases at J, with 3 bases between the two ends. The DNA of the CDR3 is TGTGCCAGCAGCCAAGACAACTCTGGGGCCAACGTCCTGACTTTC. This codes for CASSQDNSGANVLTF.

The V and J genes are TRBV19 and TRBJ1-2, with D possibly matching TRBD1 (6 bases). Germline loops: CDR1 LNHDA, CDR2 SQIVND (reference sequence). V lost 6 bases, J lost 6 bases, and 20 bases lay in between. This CDR3 is 15 amino acids long. The CDR3 sequence is CASSPWIAGENGYTF. CDR3 sequence (DNA): TGTGCCAGTAGCCCCTGGATTGCAGGGGAGAATGGCTACACCTTC.

V and J are TRBV6-1 and TRBJ2-3; D is possibly TRBD2 (6 bases). CDR3 length equals 14 residues. The germline V gene encodes CDR1 MNHNS and CDR2 SASEGT. V shed 3 bases and J shed 2 bases, with 9 bases lying between them. For the CDR3, the DNA is TGTGCCAGCAGTGAGGAGGGATCCACAGATACGCAGTATTTT. It specifies CASSEEGSTDTQYF.

The chain has TRBV4-1 and TRBJ1-2; the D gene is possibly TRBD1 (6 bases). Germline CDR1 reads MGHRA; CDR2 reads YSYEKL. With 0 bases removed from V and 4 bases from J, the gap between germline ends came to 9 bases. The CDR3 length is 14 residues. CDR3 region: CASSQDSTGYGYTF. The DNA for the CDR3 is TGCGCCAGCAGCCAAGATTCGACAGGCTATGGCTACACCTTC.

This chain uses TRBV18 with TRBJ1-4; D unclear. This CDR3 has 14 residues. V was trimmed by 0 bases and J by 4 bases, leaving 6 bases between them. Looked up from germline, CDR1 is KGHSH and CDR2 is LQKENI. CDR3 DNA: TGTGCCAGCTCACCACCGTCTAGTAATGAAAAACTGTTTTTT. Amino acids: CASSPPSSNEKLFF.